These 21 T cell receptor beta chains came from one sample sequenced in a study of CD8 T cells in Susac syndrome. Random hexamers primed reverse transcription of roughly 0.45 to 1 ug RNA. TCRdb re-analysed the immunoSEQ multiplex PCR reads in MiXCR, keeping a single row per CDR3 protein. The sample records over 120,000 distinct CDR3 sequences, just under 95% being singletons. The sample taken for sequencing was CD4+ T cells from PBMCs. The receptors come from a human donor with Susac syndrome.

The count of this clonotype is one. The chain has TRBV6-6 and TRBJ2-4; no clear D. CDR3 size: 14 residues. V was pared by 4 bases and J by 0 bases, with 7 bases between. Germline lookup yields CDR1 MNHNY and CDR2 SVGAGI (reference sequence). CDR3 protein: CASSSQGAKNIQYF. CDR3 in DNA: TGTGCCAGCAGTTCTCAAGGAGCCAAAAACATTCAGTACTTC.

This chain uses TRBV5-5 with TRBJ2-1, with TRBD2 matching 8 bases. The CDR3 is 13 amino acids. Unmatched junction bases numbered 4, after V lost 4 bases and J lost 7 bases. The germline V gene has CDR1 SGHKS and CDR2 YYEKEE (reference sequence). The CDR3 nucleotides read TGTGCCAGCAGCCCCGGGGGGGTTAATGAGCAGTTCTTC. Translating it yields CASSPGGVNEQFF.

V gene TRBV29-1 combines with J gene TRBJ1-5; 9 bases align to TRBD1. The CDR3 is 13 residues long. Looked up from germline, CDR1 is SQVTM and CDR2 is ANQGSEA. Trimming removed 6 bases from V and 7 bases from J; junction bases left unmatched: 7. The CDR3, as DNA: TGCAGCGTGGGACAGGGAAGTGGACAGCCCCAGCATTTT. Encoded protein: CSVGQGSGQPQHF. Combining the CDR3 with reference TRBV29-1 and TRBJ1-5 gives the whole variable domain SAVISQKPSRDICQRGTSLTIQCQVDSQVTMMFWYRQQPGQSLTLIATANQGSEATYESGFVIDKFPISRPNLTFSTLTVSNMSPEDSSIYLCSVGQGSGQPQHFGDGTRLSIL.

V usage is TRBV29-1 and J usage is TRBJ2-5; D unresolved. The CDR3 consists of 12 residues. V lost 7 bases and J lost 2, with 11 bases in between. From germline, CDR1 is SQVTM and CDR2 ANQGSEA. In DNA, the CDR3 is TGCAGCGCCGGCCGGAGACAAGAGACCCAGTACTTC. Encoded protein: CSAGRRQETQYF. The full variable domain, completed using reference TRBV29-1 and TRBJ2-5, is SAVISQKPSRDICQRGTSLTIQCQVDSQVTMMFWYRQQPGQSLTLIATANQGSEATYESGFVIDKFPISRPNLTFSTLTVSNMSPEDSSIYLCSAGRRQETQYFGPGTRLLVL.

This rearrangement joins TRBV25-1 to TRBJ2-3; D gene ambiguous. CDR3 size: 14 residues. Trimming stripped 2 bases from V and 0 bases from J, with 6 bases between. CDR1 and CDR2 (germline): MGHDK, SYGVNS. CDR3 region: CASSELMSTDTQYF. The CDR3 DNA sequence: TGTGCCAGCAGTGAACTGATGAGCACAGATACGCAGTATTTT.

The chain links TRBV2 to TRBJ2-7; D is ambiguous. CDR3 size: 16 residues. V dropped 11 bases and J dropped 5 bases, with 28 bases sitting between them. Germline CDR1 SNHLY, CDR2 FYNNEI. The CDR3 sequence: CASKIQRLGLSNEQYF. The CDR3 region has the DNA TGTGCCTCTAAAATCCAACGGTTAGGGTTAAGCAACGAGCAGTACTTC.

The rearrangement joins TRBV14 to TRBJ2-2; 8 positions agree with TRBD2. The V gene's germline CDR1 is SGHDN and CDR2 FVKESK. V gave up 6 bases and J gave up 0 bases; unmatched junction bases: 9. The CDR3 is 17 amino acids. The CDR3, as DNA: TGTGCCAGCAGGTCAGGCGGGGGGCCCGCGAACACCGGGGAGCTGTTTTTT. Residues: CASRSGGGPANTGELFF. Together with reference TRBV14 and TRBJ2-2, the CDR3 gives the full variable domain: EAGVTQFPSHSVIEKGQTVTLRCDPISGHDNLYWYRRVMGKEIKFLLHFVKESKQDESGMPNNRFLAERTGGTYSTLKVQPAELEDSGVYFCASRSGGGPANTGELFFGEGSRLTVL.

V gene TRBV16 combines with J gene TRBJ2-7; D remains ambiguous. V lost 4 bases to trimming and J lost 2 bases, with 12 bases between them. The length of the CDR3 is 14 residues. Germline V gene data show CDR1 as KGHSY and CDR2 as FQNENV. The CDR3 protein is CASSPRVGPYEQYF. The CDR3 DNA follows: TGTGCCAGCAGCCCCCGGGTGGGCCCCTACGAGCAGTACTTC.

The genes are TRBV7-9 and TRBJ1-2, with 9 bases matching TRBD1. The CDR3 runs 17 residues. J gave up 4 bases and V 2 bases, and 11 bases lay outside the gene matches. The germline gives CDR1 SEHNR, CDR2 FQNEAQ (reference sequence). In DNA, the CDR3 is TGTGCCAGCAGCTTATGGTCTCTAGGGACAGGGACCTATGGCTACACCTTC. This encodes CASSLWSLGTGTYGYTF. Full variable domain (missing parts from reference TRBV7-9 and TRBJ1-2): DTGVSQNPRHKITKRGQNVTFRCDPISEHNRLYWYRQTLGQGPEFLTYFQNEAQLEKSRLLSDRFSAERPKGSFSTLEIQRTEQGDSAMYLCASSLWSLGTGTYGYTFGSGTRLTVV.

CDR3 protein: CASSQYRDGNTIYF. The DNA of the CDR3 is TGTGCCAGCAGCCAATACAGAGACGGAAACACCATATATTTT. The chain has TRBV14 and TRBJ1-3; D gene uncertain. CDR3 length equals 14 residues. The V end lost 2 bases, the J end lost 4 bases, and 9 bases lay between the germline ends. The germline V gene has CDR1 SGHDN and CDR2 FVKESK.

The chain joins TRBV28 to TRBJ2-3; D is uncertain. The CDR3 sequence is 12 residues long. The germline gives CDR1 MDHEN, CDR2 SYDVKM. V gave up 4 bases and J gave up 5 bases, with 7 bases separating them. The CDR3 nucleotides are TGTGCCAGCAGTTGGGCTAGAGATACGCAGTATTTT. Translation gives CASSWARDTQYF.

CDR3 in amino acids: CAWRRGMNTEAFF. CDR3 nucleotides: TGTGCCTGGAGAAGGGGTATGAACACTGAAGCTTTCTTT. This sequence joins TRBV30 and TRBJ1-1; D perhaps matches TRBD1 (5 bases). CDR1 and CDR2 (germline): GTSNPN, SVGIG (reference sequence). V lost 3 bases to trimming and J lost 0 bases, with 8 bases between them. The CDR3 runs to 13 residues.

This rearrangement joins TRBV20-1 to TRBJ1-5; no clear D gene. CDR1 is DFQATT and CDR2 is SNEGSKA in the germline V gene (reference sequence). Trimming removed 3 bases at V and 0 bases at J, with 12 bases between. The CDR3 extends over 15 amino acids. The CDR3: CSASSRTYSNQPQHF. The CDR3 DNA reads TGCAGTGCTAGTTCCAGGACCTATAGCAATCAGCCCCAGCATTTT.

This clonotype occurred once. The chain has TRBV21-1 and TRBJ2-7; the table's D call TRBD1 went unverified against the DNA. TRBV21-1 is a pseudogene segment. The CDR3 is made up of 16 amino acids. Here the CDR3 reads CASSKARTGTSNEQYF. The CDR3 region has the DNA TGTGCCAGCAGCAAAGCCAGAACCGGGACGTCCAACGAGCAGTACTTC.

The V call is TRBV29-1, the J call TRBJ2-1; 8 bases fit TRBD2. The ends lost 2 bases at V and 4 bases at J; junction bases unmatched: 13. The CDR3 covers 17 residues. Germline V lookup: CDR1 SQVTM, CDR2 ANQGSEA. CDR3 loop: CSVETGFGSGMYNEQFF. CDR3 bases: TGCAGCGTTGAAACGGGTTTTGGTAGCGGGATGTACAATGAGCAGTTCTTC.

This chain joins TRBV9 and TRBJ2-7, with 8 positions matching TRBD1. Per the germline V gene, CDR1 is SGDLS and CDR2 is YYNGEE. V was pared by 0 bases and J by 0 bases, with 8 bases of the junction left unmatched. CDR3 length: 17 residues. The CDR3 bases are TGTGCCAGCAGCGTAGGCCCGGGACAGGCGAGCTCCTACGAGCAGTACTTC. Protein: CASSVGPGQASSYEQYF.

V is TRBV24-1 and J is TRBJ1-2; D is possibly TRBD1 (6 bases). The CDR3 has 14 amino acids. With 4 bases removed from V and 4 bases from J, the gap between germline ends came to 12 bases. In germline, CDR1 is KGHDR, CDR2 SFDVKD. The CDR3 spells CATSEGGGGYGYTF. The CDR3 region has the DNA TGTGCCACCAGTGAAGGCGGGGGCGGCTATGGCTACACCTTC.

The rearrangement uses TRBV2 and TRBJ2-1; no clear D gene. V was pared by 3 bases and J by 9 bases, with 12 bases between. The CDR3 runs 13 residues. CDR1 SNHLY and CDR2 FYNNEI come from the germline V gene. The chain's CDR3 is CASSDPTSSEQFF. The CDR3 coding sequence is TGTGCCAGCAGTGACCCGACTTCGAGTGAGCAGTTCTTC. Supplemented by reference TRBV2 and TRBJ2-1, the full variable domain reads EPEVTQTPSHQVTQMGQEVILRCVPISNHLYFYWYRQILGQKVEFLVSFYNNEISEKSEIFDDQFSVERPDGSNFTLKIRSTKLEDSAMYFCASSDPTSSEQFFGPGTRLTVL.

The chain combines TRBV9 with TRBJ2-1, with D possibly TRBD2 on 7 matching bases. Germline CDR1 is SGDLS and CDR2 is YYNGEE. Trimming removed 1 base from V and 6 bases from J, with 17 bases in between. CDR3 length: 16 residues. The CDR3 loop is CASSVTTGGQSNEQFF. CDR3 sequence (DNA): TGTGCCAGCAGCGTAACTACGGGGGGCCAAAGCAATGAGCAGTTCTTC.

CDR3 region: CASSREVDPSYEQYF. The CDR3 region has the DNA TGTGCCAGCAGCCGAGAGGTCGATCCATCCTACGAGCAGTACTTC. The chain links TRBV4-2 to TRBJ2-7; D not certain. With 4 bases removed from V and 1 base from J, the gap between germline ends came to 14 bases. Germline assignment: CDR1 LGHNA and CDR2 YNFKEQ. The CDR3 contains 15 residues.

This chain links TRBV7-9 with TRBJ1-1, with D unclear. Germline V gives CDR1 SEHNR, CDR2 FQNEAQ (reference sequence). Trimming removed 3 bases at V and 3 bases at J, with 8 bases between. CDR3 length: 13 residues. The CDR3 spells CASSLGGDTEAFF. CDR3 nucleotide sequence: TGTGCCAGCAGCTTGGGTGGGGACACTGAAGCTTTCTTT.